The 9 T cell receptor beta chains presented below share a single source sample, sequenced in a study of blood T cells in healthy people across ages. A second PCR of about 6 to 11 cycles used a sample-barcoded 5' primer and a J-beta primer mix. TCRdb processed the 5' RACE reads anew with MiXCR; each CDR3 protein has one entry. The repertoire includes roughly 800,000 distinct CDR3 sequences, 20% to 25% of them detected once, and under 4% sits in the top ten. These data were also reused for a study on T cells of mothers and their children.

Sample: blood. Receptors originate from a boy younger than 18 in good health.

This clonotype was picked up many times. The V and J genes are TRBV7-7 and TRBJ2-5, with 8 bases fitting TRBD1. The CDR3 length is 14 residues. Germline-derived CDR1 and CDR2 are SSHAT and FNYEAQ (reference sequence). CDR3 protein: CASSFSTGEETQYF. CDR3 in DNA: TGTGCTAGTAGCTTTTCGACAGGGGAAGAGACCCAGTACTTC.

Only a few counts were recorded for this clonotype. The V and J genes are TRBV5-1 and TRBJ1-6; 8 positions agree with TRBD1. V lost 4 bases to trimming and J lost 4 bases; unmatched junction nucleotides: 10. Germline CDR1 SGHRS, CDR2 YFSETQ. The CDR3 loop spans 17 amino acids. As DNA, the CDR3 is TGCGCCAGCAGCCCGACAGGGGACCCTATTTATAATTCACCCCTCCACTTT. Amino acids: CASSPTGDPIYNSPLHF. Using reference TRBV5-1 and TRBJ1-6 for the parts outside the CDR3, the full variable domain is KAGVTQTPRYLIKTRGQQVTLSCSPISGHRSVSWYQQTPGQGLQFLFEYFSETQRNKGNFPGRFSGRQFSNSRSEMNVSTLELGDSALYLCASSPTGDPIYNSPLHFGNGTRLTVT.

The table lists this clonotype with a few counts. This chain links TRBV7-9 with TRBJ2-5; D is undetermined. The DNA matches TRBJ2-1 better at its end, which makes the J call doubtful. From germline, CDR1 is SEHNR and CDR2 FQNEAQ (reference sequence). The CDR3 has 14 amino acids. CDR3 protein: CASSLELQYNEQFF. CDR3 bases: TGTGCCAGCAGCTTAGAATTGCAGTACAATGAGCAGTTCTTC.

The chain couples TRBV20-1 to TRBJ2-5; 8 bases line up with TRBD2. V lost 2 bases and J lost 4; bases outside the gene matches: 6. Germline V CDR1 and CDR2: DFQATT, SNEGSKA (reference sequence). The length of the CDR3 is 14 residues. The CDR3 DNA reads TGCAGTGCTAGATCACGGGAGGGGCGAGAGACCCAGTACTTC. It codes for CSARSREGRETQYF.

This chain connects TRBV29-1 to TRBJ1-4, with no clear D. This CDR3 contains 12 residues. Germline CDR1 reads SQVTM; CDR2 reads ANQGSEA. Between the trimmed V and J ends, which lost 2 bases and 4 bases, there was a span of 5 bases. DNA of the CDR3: TGCAGCGTTGAATTTAGTAATGAAAAACTGTTTTTT. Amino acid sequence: CSVEFSNEKLFF. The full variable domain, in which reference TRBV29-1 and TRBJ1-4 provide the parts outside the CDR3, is SAVISQKPSRDICQRGTSLTIQCQVDSQVTMMFWYRQQPGQSLTLIATANQGSEATYESGFVIDKFPISRPNLTFSTLTVSNMSPEDSSIYLCSVEFSNEKLFFGSGTQLSVL.

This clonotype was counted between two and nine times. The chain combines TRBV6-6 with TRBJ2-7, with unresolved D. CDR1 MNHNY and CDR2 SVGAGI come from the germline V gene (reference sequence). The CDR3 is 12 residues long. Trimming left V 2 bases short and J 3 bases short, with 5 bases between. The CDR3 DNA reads TGTGCCAGCAGTTACACCCTCTACGAGCAGTACTTC. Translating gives CASSYTLYEQYF.

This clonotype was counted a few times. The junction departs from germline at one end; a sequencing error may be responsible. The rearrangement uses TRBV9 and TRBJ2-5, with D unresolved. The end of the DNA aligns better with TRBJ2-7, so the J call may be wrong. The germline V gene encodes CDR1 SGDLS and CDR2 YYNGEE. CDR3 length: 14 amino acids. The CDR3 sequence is CAGSVGRNSYEQYF. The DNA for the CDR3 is TGTGCCGGCAGCGTCGGCAGGAACTCCTACGAGCAGTACTTC.

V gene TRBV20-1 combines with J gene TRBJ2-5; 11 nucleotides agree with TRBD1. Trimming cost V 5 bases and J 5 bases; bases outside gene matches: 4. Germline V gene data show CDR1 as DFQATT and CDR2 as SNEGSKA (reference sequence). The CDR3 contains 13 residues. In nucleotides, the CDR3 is TGCAGTGCTCCGGGACAGGGGGTCGAGACCCAGTACTTC. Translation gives CSAPGQGVETQYF.

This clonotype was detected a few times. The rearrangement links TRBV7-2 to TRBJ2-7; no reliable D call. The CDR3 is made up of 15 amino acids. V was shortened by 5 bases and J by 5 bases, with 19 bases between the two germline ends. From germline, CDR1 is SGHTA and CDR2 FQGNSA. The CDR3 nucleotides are TGTGCCAGCAGCCTCACACCGGGTCCGGGCCACGAGCAGTACTTC. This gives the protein CASSLTPGPGHEQYF.